What follows are 2 T cell receptor beta chains derived from one specimen sequenced in a study of post-analysis software for immune sequencing data. The TCR beta cDNA libraries contained unique molecular identifiers. TCRdb passed the PCR reads through MiXCR, listing each CDR3 protein once. Of some 690,000 distinct CDR3 sequences in the sample, 59% were seen once. Whole-study findings and limits: There were four or five TRBV segments more frequent in patients than controls, and TRBV5-6, TRBV5-1 and TRBV20-1 were among them.

These receptors' targets are unknown. Sample: blood. These receptors originate from a girl aged 2-15 years with multiple sclerosis.

This chain uses TRBV14 with TRBJ2-1; 10 nucleotides match TRBD2. J gave up 9 bases and V 6 bases, and 8 bases lay outside the gene matches. This CDR3 region has 14 residues. Germline CDR1 and CDR2: SGHDN and FVKESK. The DNA of the CDR3 is TGTGCCAGCAGGCCAGCGGGAGGGCCGGTTGAGCAGTTCTTC. It is translated as CASRPAGGPVEQFF.

V gene TRBV6-1 combines with J gene TRBJ1-2; the D gene is possibly TRBD1 (5 bases). Germline V gene data show CDR1 as MNHNS and CDR2 as SASEGT. V gave up 1 base and J gave up 5 bases, with 11 bases separating them. The CDR3 totals 14 residues. As DNA, the CDR3 is TGTGCCAGCAGTGAAGGGGGCTTGAGGTATGGCTACACCTTC. Its translation: CASSEGGLRYGYTF.